The T cell receptor beta chain described here comes from a study of T cell repertoires in cytomegalovirus infection. As for the study in general: Recently identified HLA-C-restricted and well-studied HLA-B-restricted CMV epitopes were used. General study points: CMV-specific HLA-C-restricted TCR beta clonotypes dominated the ex vivo response. Carriage of CMV together with the relevant HLA was identifiable through cumulative public TCR beta family frequency.

The CDR3 is 12 residues long. The V and J ends lost 8 bases and 5 bases respectively, with 10 bases between them. CDR1 is MGHRA and CDR2 is YSYEKL in the germline V gene. One entry per CDR3 protein results from TCRdb running MiXCR on the reads. The data hold 86,000 or so distinct CDR3 sequences, with about 24% observed a single time. This clonotype was detected a few times. Its antigen is currently unknown. This TCR derives from a human donor in good health (CMV status not recorded). Some clones in this sample may be carry-over from other donors' samples. This material consisted of CD8+ T cells from cultured PBMCs, taken from culture after CMV antigen stimulation. The V gene is TRBV4-1, the J gene TRBJ2-1; possible D gene TRBD1, 6 bases. DNA for the CDR3: TGCGCCAGCGGGGGCGTGAACAATGAGCAGTTCTTC. Translation: CASGGVNNEQFF.